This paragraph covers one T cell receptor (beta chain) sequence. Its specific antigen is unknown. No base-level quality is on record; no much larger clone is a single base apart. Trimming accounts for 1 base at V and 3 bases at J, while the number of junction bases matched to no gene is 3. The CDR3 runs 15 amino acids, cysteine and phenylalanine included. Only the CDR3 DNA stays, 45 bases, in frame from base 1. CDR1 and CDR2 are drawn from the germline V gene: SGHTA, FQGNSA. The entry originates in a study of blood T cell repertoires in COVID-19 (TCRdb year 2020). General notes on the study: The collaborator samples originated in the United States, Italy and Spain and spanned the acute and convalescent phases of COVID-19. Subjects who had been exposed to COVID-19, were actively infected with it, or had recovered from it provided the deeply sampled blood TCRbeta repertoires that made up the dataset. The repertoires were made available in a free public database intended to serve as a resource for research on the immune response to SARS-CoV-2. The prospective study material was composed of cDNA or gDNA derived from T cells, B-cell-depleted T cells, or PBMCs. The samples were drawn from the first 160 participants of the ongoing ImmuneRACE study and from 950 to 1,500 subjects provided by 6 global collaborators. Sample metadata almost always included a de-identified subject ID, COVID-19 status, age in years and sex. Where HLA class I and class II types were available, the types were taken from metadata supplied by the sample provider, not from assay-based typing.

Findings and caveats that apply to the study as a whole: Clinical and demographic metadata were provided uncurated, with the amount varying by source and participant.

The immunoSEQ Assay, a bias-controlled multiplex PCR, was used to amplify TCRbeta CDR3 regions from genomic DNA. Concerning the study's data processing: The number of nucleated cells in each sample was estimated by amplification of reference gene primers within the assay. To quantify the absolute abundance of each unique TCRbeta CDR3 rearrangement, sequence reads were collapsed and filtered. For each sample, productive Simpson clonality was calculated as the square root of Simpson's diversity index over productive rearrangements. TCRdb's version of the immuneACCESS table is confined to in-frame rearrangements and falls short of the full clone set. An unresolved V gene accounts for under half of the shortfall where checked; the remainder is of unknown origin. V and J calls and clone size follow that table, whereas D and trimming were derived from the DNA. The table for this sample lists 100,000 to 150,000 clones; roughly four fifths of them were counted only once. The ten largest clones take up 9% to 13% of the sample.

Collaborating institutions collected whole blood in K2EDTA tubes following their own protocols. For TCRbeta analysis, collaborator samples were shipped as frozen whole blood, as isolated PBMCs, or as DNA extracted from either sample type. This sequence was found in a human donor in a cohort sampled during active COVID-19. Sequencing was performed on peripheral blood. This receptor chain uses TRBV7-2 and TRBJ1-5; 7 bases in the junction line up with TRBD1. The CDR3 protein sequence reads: CASSLDRGPNQPQHF. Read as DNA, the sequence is TGTGCCAGCAGCTTAGATAGGGGGCCCAATCAGCCCCAGCATTTT.